These 21 T cell receptor beta chains share one sample of origin, sequenced in a study of T-cell reconstitution after alpha-beta-depleted transplantation in children. Unique molecular identifiers featured in how the TCRbeta library was prepared. TCRdb itself ran the PCR reads through MiXCR, one entry per CDR3 protein. Here the sample spans nearly 550,000 distinct CDR3 sequences, around 17% being singletons. This sample comprised PBMCs from the stem cell graft donor, obtained from the stem cell graft. These receptors were taken from a human donor who donated a stem cell graft to a child with acute lymphoblastic leukemia.

The chain links TRBV12-3 or TRBV12-4 to TRBJ2-7; D might be TRBD1 (5 bases). Trimming took 1 base from V and 2 from J, leaving 12 bases between them. This CDR3 has 15 residues. The CDR3 here is CASSLGGKFAYEQYF. CDR3 nucleotides: TGTGCCAGCAGTTTAGGGGGCAAGTTCGCCTACGAGCAGTACTTC.

This chain connects TRBV13 to TRBJ2-3, with D possibly matching TRBD1 (5 bases). The germline CDR1 and CDR2 sequences are PRHDT and FYEKMQ (reference sequence). V gave up 2 bases and J gave up 2 bases, with 14 bases separating them. This CDR3 is built from 16 residues. CDR3 residues: CASSLQTESFTDTQYF. CDR3 coding DNA: TGTGCCAGCAGCTTACAGACAGAGAGCTTCACAGATACGCAGTATTTT.

The chain joins TRBV18 to TRBJ2-7; D gene unclear. In germline, CDR1 is KGHSH, CDR2 LQKENI. CDR3 length: 14 residues. V lost 2 bases and J lost 2, with 10 bases in between. CDR3 sequence reads: CASSPTSRTYEQYF. For the CDR3, the DNA is TGTGCCAGCTCACCAACCTCACGTACCTACGAGCAGTACTTC. Filled out from reference TRBV18 and TRBJ2-7, the complete variable domain reads NAGVMQNPRHLVRRRGQEARLRCSPMKGHSHVYWYRQLPEEGLKFMVYLQKENIIDESGMPKERFSAEFPKEGPSILRIQQVVRGDSAAYFCASSPTSRTYEQYFGPGTRLTVT.

The rearrangement uses TRBV25-1 and TRBJ1-2; no clear D. V was cut by 9 bases and J by 4 bases, with 27 bases left in between. The germline CDR1 and CDR2 sequences are MGHDK and SYGVNS. The CDR3 loop spans 17 amino acids. The CDR3, as DNA: TGTGCCAGACCATTAAGTGCGCACAGCCTAAACTTCTATGGCTACACCTTC. It codes for CARPLSAHSLNFYGYTF.

This chain joins TRBV7-6 and TRBJ2-1; TRBD1 agrees at 10 bases. Germline values: CDR1 SGHVS, CDR2 FNYEAQ. This CDR3 is 17 amino acids long. V gave up 2 bases and J gave up 7 bases; unmatched junction bases: 11. The CDR3 DNA reads as TGTGCCAGCAGCTTATCCGGGACAGGGGTGATAATGAATGAGCAGTTCTTC. This translates into CASSLSGTGVIMNEQFF. Complete variable domain (other parts from reference TRBV7-6 and TRBJ2-1): GAGVSQSPRYKVTKRGQDVALRCDPISGHVSLYWYRQALGQGPEFLTYFNYEAQQDKSGLPNDRFSAERPEGSISTLTIQRTEQRDSAMYRCASSLSGTGVIMNEQFFGPGTRLTVL.

The chain carries TRBV4-2 and TRBJ2-7; 9 bases map to TRBD1. J was trimmed by 5 bases and V by 4 bases; bases with no gene match: 9. CDR3 length: 15 amino acids. CDR1 LGHNA and CDR2 YNFKEQ come from the germline V gene. CDR3 sequence: CASSRPGDRVDEQYF. The CDR3 DNA reads TGTGCCAGCAGCCGTCCTGGGGACAGGGTGGACGAGCAGTACTTC.

Many counts were recorded for this clonotype. This chain uses TRBV5-1 with TRBJ2-7, with a possible D match to TRBD2 (5 bases). There are 16 residues in the CDR3. Germline loops: CDR1 SGHRS, CDR2 YFSETQ. V was cut by 1 base and J by 2 bases, with 16 bases left in between. The CDR3 region has the DNA TGCGCCAGCAGCTTGATGGGTCTGGACTCCCCCTACGAGCAGTACTTC. Its protein is CASSLMGLDSPYEQYF. Combining the CDR3 with reference TRBV5-1 and TRBJ2-7 gives the whole variable domain KAGVTQTPRYLIKTRGQQVTLSCSPISGHRSVSWYQQTPGQGLQFLFEYFSETQRNKGNFPGRFSGRQFSNSRSEMNVSTLELGDSALYLCASSLMGLDSPYEQYFGPGTRLTVT.

This chain joins TRBV12-3 or TRBV12-4 and TRBJ2-1; weak D call: TRBD2 (6 bases). V shed 6 bases and J shed 4 bases, with 19 bases lying between them. This CDR3 is 16 amino acids long. DNA of the CDR3: TGTGCCAGCAGCCGAACCCCGGGAGTATCGTACAATGAGCAGTTCTTC. As protein: CASSRTPGVSYNEQFF.

This sequence joins TRBV12-3 or TRBV12-4 and TRBJ1-1; perhaps TRBD1 as D (5 bases). The length of the CDR3 is 15 residues. V was cut by 5 bases and J by 4 bases, with 17 bases left in between. The CDR3 DNA reads TGTGCCAGCAGTCCCCGCCAGGGATGGGGCACTGAAGCTTTCTTT. Amino acid sequence: CASSPRQGWGTEAFF.

The table lists this clonotype with many counts. DNA of the CDR3: TGTGCCAGCAGTTTCGGCGGACCCTACAATGAGCAGTTCTTC. Its protein is CASSFGGPYNEQFF. This chain uses TRBV12-3 or TRBV12-4 with TRBJ2-1; D is ambiguous. The CDR3 is 14 amino acids. Trimming took 3 bases from V and 2 from J, leaving 8 bases between them.

The chain combines TRBV11-2 with TRBJ2-3; unclear D gene. This CDR3 comprises 15 residues. V was shortened by 4 bases and J by 2 bases, with 13 bases between the two germline ends. Germline V lookup: CDR1 SGHAT, CDR2 FQNNGV. CDR3 sequence reads: CASSSDTVYTDTQYF. In nucleotides, the CDR3 is TGTGCCAGCAGCTCTGACACGGTCTACACAGATACGCAGTATTTT.

The rearrangement joins TRBV7-9 to TRBJ2-1; the match to TRBD1 covers 8 bases. This CDR3 contains 13 residues. The V gene's germline CDR1 is SEHNR and CDR2 FQNEAQ (reference sequence). The trim removed 6 bases at V and 8 bases at J, leaving 6 bases unmatched. The CDR3 here is CASSRTGKDEQFF. CDR3 bases: TGTGCCAGCAGTAGGACAGGGAAAGATGAGCAGTTCTTC.

The chain recombines TRBV20-1 with TRBJ1-1; D is uncertain. Germline CDR1 DFQATT, CDR2 SNEGSKA (reference sequence). V lost 3 bases and J 0 bases, leaving 5 bases between the germline ends. There are 12 residues in the CDR3. The CDR3 nucleotides read TGCAGTGCTAGGTCCATGAACACTGAAGCTTTCTTT. Translated: CSARSMNTEAFF.

The rearrangement joins TRBV18 to TRBJ2-3; 9 bases line up with TRBD2. The CDR3 has 17 residues. Germline CDR1 KGHSH, CDR2 LQKENI. J lost 0 bases, V lost 6 bases, and 10 bases had no gene match. For the CDR3, the DNA is TGTGCCAGCTCCCGCTTTGAGACTAGCGGAAGCACAGATACGCAGTATTTT. This codes for CASSRFETSGSTDTQYF.

This clonotype showed up many times. This chain joins TRBV6-2 or TRBV6-3 and TRBJ2-3; the D is unclear. The V gene lost 7 bases and the J gene lost 1 base, with 6 bases spanning the gap. Germline lookup yields CDR1 MNHEY and CDR2 SVGEGT. The CDR3 has 12 residues. CDR3 DNA sequence: TGTGCCAGCAAAGCCCGCACAGATACGCAGTATTTT. Protein product: CASKARTDTQYF.

This clonotype came up a few times. This chain uses TRBV5-4 with TRBJ2-1; TRBD2 aligns across 12 bases. CDR1 is SGHNT, CDR2 YYREEE, per germline (reference sequence). This CDR3 region has 15 residues. Trimming took 4 bases from V and 9 from J; bases not matched to a gene: 8. CDR3: CASSALAGGVGEQFF. CDR3 DNA sequence: TGTGCCAGCAGCGCACTAGCGGGAGGAGTCGGTGAGCAGTTCTTC.

This clonotype was observed once. The rearrangement joins TRBV3-1 to TRBJ2-5; no clear D gene. Trimming cost V 7 bases and J 5 bases, with 20 bases left between them. Germline CDR1 reads LGHDT; CDR2 reads YNNKEL (reference sequence). The length of the CDR3 is 15 residues. The chain's CDR3 is CASKMVMNHGETQYF. CDR3 bases: TGTGCCAGCAAAATGGTCATGAACCACGGGGAGACCCAGTACTTC.

This clonotype has a count of ten or more. Written as DNA, the CDR3 is TGTGCCAGCAGCTTAGGCTCGGGGAGGAACACCATATATTTT. This gives the protein CASSLGSGRNTIYF. The chain employs TRBV7-9 and TRBJ1-3; D not resolved. The CDR3 spans 14 residues. Trimming cost V 1 base and J 7 bases, with 11 bases left between them. The germline V gene encodes CDR1 SEHNR and CDR2 FQNEAQ (reference sequence).

This clonotype was seen a few times. The V call is TRBV7-8, the J call TRBJ1-1; TRBD1 matches at 8 bases. J gave up 3 bases and V 5 bases, and 5 bases lay outside the gene matches. This CDR3 has 14 amino acids. The germline V gene encodes CDR1 SGHVS and CDR2 FQNEAQ. The CDR3 nucleotides are TGTGCCAGCAGCCCGGACAGGGCCGACACTGAAGCTTTCTTT. It is translated as CASSPDRADTEAFF.

This clonotype was detected many times. The chain uses TRBV6-1 and TRBJ2-1; the D gene is possibly TRBD1 (6 bases). This CDR3 comprises 18 residues. V lost 5 bases and J lost 5, with 25 bases in between. Germline-derived CDR1 and CDR2 are MNHNS and SASEGT. CDR3 region: CASSKQGSPSLRHNEQFF. DNA for the CDR3: TGTGCCAGCAGTAAACAGGGTTCCCCTTCGTTGCGCCACAATGAGCAGTTCTTC.

The rearrangement uses TRBV12-3 or TRBV12-4 and TRBJ2-4; TRBD2 agrees at 7 bases. This CDR3 contains 13 residues. Losses at the gene ends were 6 bases for V and 7 bases for J; bases not matched to a gene: 6. The CDR3 sequence is CASRGDGRNIQYF. CDR3 nucleotides: TGTGCCAGCAGAGGGGACGGGAGGAACATTCAGTACTTC.